This T cell receptor (beta chain) was sequenced during a study of blood T cell repertoires in COVID-19. Study-wide background: The cDNA or gDNA used as material had been derived from T cells, B-cell-depleted T cells, or PBMCs.

This table comes from immunoSEQ multiplex PCR, and its TCRdb copy is limited to in-frame clones, with some not included. The table lists some 200,000 clones, around 81% of them singletons, with 3% to 3.5% in the top ten. The V segment lost 3 bases and the J segment 2 bases; nucleotides outside the gene matches: 5. The germline V gene has CDR1 KGHDR and CDR2 SFDVKD. This CDR3 has 16 amino acids. The material sequenced was peripheral blood. The origin of this receptor is a woman aged 25 to 45 who had recovered from COVID-19. The chain combines TRBV24-1 with TRBJ1-2, with 10 bases matching TRBD1. The CDR3 DNA reads TGTGCCACCAGTGATACCGGGACAGGGGCGAACTATGGCTACACCTTC. The encoded protein is CATSDTGTGANYGYTF.